This entry is about one T cell receptor beta chain. This sample was taken from a study of T-cell memory formation after mild COVID-19. TCRdb re-derived calls from the 5' RACE reads in MiXCR, one entry per CDR3 protein. The sample includes about 190,000 distinct CDR3 sequences, over 9.5% of them seen just once. Germline CDR1 reads MDHEN; CDR2 reads SYDVKM. V was cut by 8 bases and J by 0 bases, with 16 bases left in between. This CDR3 contains 16 residues. Sample: PBMCs or a T cell subset sorted from them (not recorded which). This TCR derives from a man aged 18 to 35 who had mild COVID-19 (a few samples of this study predate the infection). Cell type and time point are not known. The chain employs TRBV28 and TRBJ2-2; D is tentatively TRBD1 or TRBD2 (5 bases each). CDR3 DNA: TGTGCCAGCGGCCGGGGCGACTTCGCGAACACCGGGGAGCTGTTTTTT. It codes for CASGRGDFANTGELFF.